Each of the 11 T cell receptor beta chains below was sequenced from the same sample in a study of T cells in Graves' hyperthyroidism and ophthalmopathy. TCR beta CDR3 sequences were amplified from RNA transcripts. TCR CDR3 underwent first-round RT-PCR with the HTBI primer set. TCRdb fed the multiplex PCR reads into MiXCR, producing one record per CDR3 protein. This sample has under 450,000 distinct CDR3 sequences; around a sixth occur once, and the top ten carry approximately 7.5%. Source material: blood. The receptors here all came from a woman under 30 with Graves' hyperthyroidism.

The chain employs TRBV5-4 and TRBJ2-7; 7 bases match TRBD1. Germline trimming cut 0 bases from V and 4 bases from J; bases unmatched to any gene: 10. The length of the CDR3 is 16 residues. Looked up from germline, CDR1 is SGHNT and CDR2 is YYREEE (reference sequence). CDR3 protein: CASSLGLGQDLYEQYF. The CDR3 coding sequence is TGTGCCAGCAGCTTGGGTCTTGGACAGGACCTTTACGAGCAGTACTTC.

This clonotype was recorded many times. The chain combines TRBV13 with TRBJ2-7, with TRBD1 matching 9 bases. Germline lookup yields CDR1 PRHDT and CDR2 FYEKMQ (reference sequence). CDR3 length: 14 amino acids. Unmatched junction bases numbered 4, after V lost 5 bases and J lost 2 bases. CDR3 loop: CASSADRGAYEQYF. CDR3 nucleotide sequence: TGTGCCAGCAGCGCGGACAGGGGTGCCTACGAGCAGTACTTC.

V and J are TRBV20-1 and TRBJ1-3, with 8 bases matching TRBD1. Germline CDR1 reads DFQATT; CDR2 reads SNEGSKA (reference sequence). The CDR3 contains 13 residues. Trimming cost V 5 bases and J 4 bases; bases outside gene matches: 4. The CDR3 reads CSALTGVGNTIYF. In nucleotides, the CDR3 is TGCAGTGCTCTGACAGGGGTCGGAAACACCATATATTTT.

At least ten counts were recorded for this clonotype. The chain carries TRBV20-1 and TRBJ1-2, with D maybe TRBD1 (5 bases). Germline loops: CDR1 DFQATT, CDR2 SNEGSKA (reference sequence). The ends were cut back, 0 bases at V and 5 bases at J, with 16 bases in the middle. This CDR3 is 15 amino acids long. The CDR3 sequence is CSARDRPAGHYGYTF. The DNA for the CDR3 is TGCAGTGCTAGAGATCGACCGGCAGGACATTATGGCTACACCTTC.

As to this clonotype: A much larger clone lies a single base off, so this may be a read error. The chain joins TRBV19 to TRBJ1-6; D unclear. CDR3 size: 14 residues. Germline CDR1 LNHDA, CDR2 SQIVND (reference sequence). Here the CDR3 reads CVSSIRQQNSPLHF. CDR3 bases: TGTGTCAGTAGTATCAGGCAACAGAATTCACCCCTCCACTTT.

This clonotype was recorded many times. The V gene is TRBV5-8, the J gene TRBJ2-2; TRBD2 matches at 13 bases. Germline assignment: CDR1 SGHTS and CDR2 YDEGEE. J gave up 0 bases and V 4 bases, and 12 bases lay outside the gene matches. CDR3 length equals 20 residues. The CDR3 DNA reads as TGTGCCAGCAGCCCGTGGACTAGCGGGAGTTCCTCTTCGAACACCGGGGAGCTGTTTTTT. Its translation is CASSPWTSGSSSSNTGELFF.

There are many counts of this clonotype. The V gene is TRBV20-1, the J gene TRBJ2-1; 10 bases fit TRBD2. V dropped 3 bases and J dropped 8; count of bases not matched to a gene: 7. Germline V gene lookup returns CDR1 DFQATT and CDR2 SNEGSKA (reference sequence). The CDR3 runs 14 residues. The CDR3 DNA reads TGCAGTGCTAGGACTAGCGGGTATGTAGATGAGCAGTTCTTC. Protein sequence: CSARTSGYVDEQFF.

This clonotype was seen ten or more times. V usage is TRBV2 and J usage is TRBJ1-4, with a tentative D call TRBD1 (6 bases). CDR3 length equals 14 residues. The ends were cut back, 5 bases at V and 4 bases at J, with 11 bases in the middle. CDR1 is SNHLY and CDR2 is FYNNEI in the germline V gene. This chain's CDR3 is CASSSDRVNEKLFF. DNA of the CDR3: TGTGCCAGCAGTTCGGACAGAGTTAATGAAAAACTGTTTTTT. Full variable domain (rest looked up from reference TRBV2 and TRBJ1-4): EPEVTQTPSHQVTQMGQEVILRCVPISNHLYFYWYRQILGQKVEFLVSFYNNEISEKSEIFDDQFSVERPDGSNFTLKIRSTKLEDSAMYFCASSSDRVNEKLFFGSGTQLSVL.

This clonotype has a handful of counts. This sequence joins TRBV20-1 and TRBJ2-1; no clear D. The CDR3 contains 16 residues. Germline lookup yields CDR1 DFQATT and CDR2 SNEGSKA (reference sequence). Trimming removed 0 bases from V and 1 base from J, with 13 bases in between. The CDR3 region has the DNA TGCAGTGCTAGAGATATAGCCCCTGGGTCCTACAATGAGCAGTTCTTC. Translating it yields CSARDIAPGSYNEQFF.

The gene calls are TRBV6-2 or TRBV6-3 and TRBJ1-3; no clear D. Germline CDR1 MNHEY, CDR2 SVGEGT. V shed 5 bases and J shed 2 bases, with 13 bases lying between them. The CDR3 has 15 residues. The CDR3 region is CASSVRAPAGNTIYF. The CDR3 bases are TGTGCCAGCAGTGTGAGGGCCCCGGCTGGAAACACCATATATTTT.

V and J are TRBV28 and TRBJ2-3, with a weak D call TRBD2 (5 bases). V was trimmed by 6 bases and J by 4 bases, leaving 11 bases between them. From germline, CDR1 is MDHEN and CDR2 SYDVKM. CDR3 length: 13 amino acids. The CDR3, as DNA: TGTGCCAGCAGACCCCCGGGGTCAGATACGCAGTATTTT. It yields the protein CASRPPGSDTQYF.